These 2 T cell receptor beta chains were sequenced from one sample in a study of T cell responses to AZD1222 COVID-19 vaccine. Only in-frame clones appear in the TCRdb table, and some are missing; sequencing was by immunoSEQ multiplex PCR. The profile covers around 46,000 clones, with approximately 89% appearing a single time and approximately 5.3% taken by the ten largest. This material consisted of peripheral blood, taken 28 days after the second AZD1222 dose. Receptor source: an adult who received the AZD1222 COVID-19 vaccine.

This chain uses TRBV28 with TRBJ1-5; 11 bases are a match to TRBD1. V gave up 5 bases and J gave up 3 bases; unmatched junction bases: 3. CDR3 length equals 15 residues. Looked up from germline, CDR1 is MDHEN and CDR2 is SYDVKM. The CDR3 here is CASSGDRGANQPQHF. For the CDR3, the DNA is TGTGCCAGCAGTGGGGACAGGGGGGCCAATCAGCCCCAGCATTTT.

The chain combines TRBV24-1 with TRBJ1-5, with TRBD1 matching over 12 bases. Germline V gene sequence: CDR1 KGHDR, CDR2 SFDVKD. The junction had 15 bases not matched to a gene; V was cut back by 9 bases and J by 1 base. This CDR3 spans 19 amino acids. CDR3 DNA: TGTGCCACCTGGCCGACCGGGACAGGGGGCATTGGGAGCAATCAGCCCCAGCATTTT. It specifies CATWPTGTGGIGSNQPQHF.